The clone carrying this T cell receptor beta chain showed up just once. The CDR3 loop spans 15 amino acids. The germline gives CDR1 SGDLS, CDR2 YYNGEE. V was clipped by 3 bases and J by 5 bases; unmatched bases: 4. The source of the sample is a study of blood T cell repertoires in COVID-19. In the authors' workflow: The authors estimated nucleated cell counts from reference gene primer amplification. Assay: immunoSEQ multiplex PCR; the TCRdb copy retains only in-frame clones and omits some. That table supplies the V and J calls and clone size; D and trimming were determined from the DNA. This table has 130,000 to 150,000 clones, around 79% appearing once.

The chain couples TRBV9 to TRBJ2-1, with TRBD2 matching over 11 bases. What was sequenced was peripheral blood. This clonotype originated in an older woman with COVID-19, enrolled during active disease. The CDR3 spells CASSELAGADNEQFF. DNA of the CDR3: TGTGCCAGCAGCGAACTAGCGGGGGCCGACAATGAGCAGTTCTTC. Complete variable domain (other parts from reference TRBV9 and TRBJ2-1): DSGVTQTPKHLITATGQRVTLRCSPRSGDLSVYWYQQSLDQGLQFLIQYYNGEERAKGNILERFSAQQFPDLHSELNLSSLELGDSALYFCASSELAGADNEQFFGPGTRLTVL.